The T cell receptor (beta chain) under discussion was sequenced for a study of radiation and T cells in renal cell carcinoma. The time point here: blood 4 weeks post-SBRT, at nephrectomy. The treatment here: 15 Gy SBRT to primary tumor, nephrectomy 4 weeks later. Nephrectomy followed 15 Gy stereotactic body radiation by 4 weeks. Data came from immunoSEQ multiplex PCR; TCRdb stores just in-frame clones and leaves some out. In the table there are roughly 100,000 clones, 84% of which are singletons. This CDR3 is built from 21 residues. The germline V gene has CDR1 SGHRS and CDR2 YFSETQ. Germline trimming cut 0 bases from V and 5 bases from J; bases unmatched to any gene: 18.

The chain recombines TRBV5-1 with TRBJ2-7; 15 positions agree with TRBD2. This receptor was taken from a man in his fifties or sixties with renal cell carcinoma. This material consisted of blood, taken from a patient whose treatment included radiotherapy and nephrectomy. The CDR3 DNA sequence: TGCGCCAGCAGCTTGGGGACGCTTGGGACTAGCGGGAGGACTCTTTACAACGAGCAGTACTTC. Translating gives CASSLGTLGTSGRTLYNEQYF. The full variable domain, completed using reference TRBV5-1 and TRBJ2-7, is KAGVTQTPRYLIKTRGQQVTLSCSPISGHRSVSWYQQTPGQGLQFLFEYFSETQRNKGNFPGRFSGRQFSNSRSEMNVSTLELGDSALYLCASSLGTLGTSGRTLYNEQYFGPGTRLTVT.